The 22 T cell receptor beta chains presented below share a single source sample, sequenced in a study of cytomegalovirus exposure and HLA in healthy donors. 13 Jbeta primers and 60 Vbeta primers were used for the PCR. Measured with immunoSEQ multiplex PCR; TCRdb has only the in-frame clones, and not every one. Here the sample spans over 100,000 clones, around 63% being singletons. The sample comprised PBMCs. Receptor source: a middle-aged man in good health and CMV-seropositive.

This clone has a handful of counts. The chain has TRBV28 and TRBJ1-5; 9 bases fit TRBD1. The germline V gene encodes CDR1 MDHEN and CDR2 SYDVKM. The V and J ends lost 6 bases and 4 bases, in that order; junction bases with no gene match: 7. The CDR3 is 15 amino acids. This CDR3 reads CASSQGQGPNQPQHF. The CDR3 DNA is TGTGCCAGCAGCCAGGGACAGGGACCTAATCAGCCCCAGCATTTT. The full variable domain, rest sourced from reference TRBV28 and TRBJ1-5, is DVKVTQSSRYLVKRTGEKVFLECVQDMDHENMFWYRQDPGLGLRLIYFSYDVKMKEKGDIPEGYSVSREKKERFSLILESASTNQTSMYLCASSQGQGPNQPQHFGDGTRLSIL.

In DNA, the CDR3 is TGTGCCTGGAAGGGGCCGGGCAACTACGAGCAGTACTTC. As protein: CAWKGPGNYEQYF. The V gene is TRBV30, the J gene TRBJ2-7, with a tentative D call TRBD1 (5 bases). This CDR3 is built from 13 residues. Germline values: CDR1 GTSNPN, CDR2 SVGIG (reference sequence). Trimming shortened V by 4 bases and J by 3 bases, and 13 bases separated the two germline ends.

This sequence joins TRBV10-3 and TRBJ1-4, with D unresolved. Looked up from germline, CDR1 is ENHRY and CDR2 is SYGVKD. The V end lost 0 bases, the J end lost 1 base, and 9 bases lay between the germline ends. The CDR3 covers 16 residues. CDR3 region: CAISESPLLTNEKLFF. The CDR3 DNA follows: TGTGCCATCAGTGAGTCCCCTCTCTTAACTAATGAAAAACTGTTTTTT.

This clone was counted a few times. V is TRBV2 and J is TRBJ2-1; 11 bases match TRBD2. Germline CDR1 and CDR2: SNHLY and FYNNEI. V was clipped by 5 bases and J by 7 bases; unmatched bases: 10. The CDR3 totals 16 residues. DNA for the CDR3: TGTGCCAGCAGTTCCTTGGGACTAGCGGAGGGGAATGAGCAGTTCTTC. Protein: CASSSLGLAEGNEQFF.

The chain recombines TRBV11-2 with TRBJ1-2; TRBD1 matches 7 bases. CDR1 SGHAT and CDR2 FQNNGV come from the germline V gene. CDR3 size: 15 residues. V lost 3 bases and J lost 5; bases outside the gene matches: 9. The CDR3 nucleotides read TGTGCCAGCAGCTTCACAGGGGAGAGTCCTTATGGCTACACCTTC. It codes for CASSFTGESPYGYTF.

The V and J genes are TRBV7-2 and TRBJ2-7; D perhaps matches TRBD2 (6 bases). CDR3 length: 15 residues. V was clipped by 7 bases and J by 3 bases, with 19 bases between them. The germline V gene encodes CDR1 SGHTA and CDR2 FQGNSA. CDR3 nucleotides: TGTGCCAGCAACCCCTCCGGAGGGGTCTTCTACGAGCAGTACTTC. This codes for CASNPSGGVFYEQYF.

Points on this clone: Other DNA sequences in the same sample also yield this CDR3. The chain links TRBV9 to TRBJ2-1; 11 bases match TRBD2. The V gene's germline CDR1 is SGDLS and CDR2 YYNGEE. After removal of 2 bases from V and 5 bases from J, the junction contained 0 bases not matched to a gene. This CDR3 region has 14 residues. The CDR3 sequence is CASSVTSGNNEQFF. The CDR3 DNA is TGTGCCAGCAGCGTGACTAGCGGGAACAATGAGCAGTTCTTC.

The gene calls are TRBV6-1 and TRBJ2-5; D perhaps matches TRBD2 (5 bases). The CDR3 consists of 14 residues. The germline gives CDR1 MNHNS, CDR2 SASEGT. The V gene lost 7 bases and the J gene lost 11 bases, with 23 bases spanning the gap. CDR3 region: CASISSPRVGEQYF. DNA for the CDR3: TGTGCCAGCATTTCGTCGCCGAGGGTTGGGGAGCAGTACTTC.

V gene TRBV4-2 combines with J gene TRBJ2-7, with a tentative D call TRBD1 (6 bases). Trimming took off 1 base at V and 5 bases at J, with 21 bases between the two ends. The CDR3 totals 17 residues. Germline values: CDR1 LGHNA, CDR2 YNFKEQ. The CDR3 DNA reads TGTGCCAGCAGCCAAGTTTCCGCGGGCAGGGGCTTAGACGAGCAGTACTTC. It codes for CASSQVSAGRGLDEQYF.

The chain uses TRBV7-3 and TRBJ2-1; 8 bases fit TRBD1. Trimming cost V 5 bases and J 8 bases; bases outside gene matches: 5. The germline V gene has CDR1 SGHTA and CDR2 FQGTGA. This CDR3 has 13 amino acids. The CDR3, as DNA: TGTGCCAGCAGCCCCGGGACAGGCGATGAGCAGTTCTTC. Residues: CASSPGTGDEQFF.

The chain links TRBV2 to TRBJ1-1, with TRBD1 as a possible D gene (5 bases). Germline V gene lookup returns CDR1 SNHLY and CDR2 FYNNEI. V was cut by 7 bases and J by 4 bases, with 16 bases left in between. The CDR3 is made up of 14 amino acids. CDR3 bases: TGTGCCAGCACTATGGGGCAGGGAACCACTGAAGCTTTCTTT. It is translated as CASTMGQGTTEAFF. The variable domain in full, completed from reference TRBV2 and TRBJ1-1, reads EPEVTQTPSHQVTQMGQEVILRCVPISNHLYFYWYRQILGQKVEFLVSFYNNEISEKSEIFDDQFSVERPDGSNFTLKIRSTKLEDSAMYFCASTMGQGTTEAFFGQGTRLTVV.

This rearrangement joins TRBV10-3 to TRBJ2-1; TRBD2 aligns across 8 bases. The ends lost 6 bases at V and 8 bases at J; junction bases unmatched: 9. Per the germline V gene, CDR1 is ENHRY and CDR2 is SYGVKD. This CDR3 region has 14 residues. CDR3 amino acids: CAIRSAGGGDEQFF. The DNA for the CDR3 is TGTGCCATCAGATCGGCGGGGGGAGGTGATGAGCAGTTCTTC.

A remark on this clone: Distinct nucleotide sequences in the sample also encode this CDR3. V usage is TRBV6-5 and J usage is TRBJ2-5, with D maybe TRBD1 (6 bases). Trimming pared 2 bases from V and 2 bases from J, leaving 6 bases between. The CDR3 runs 13 residues. Germline V gene sequence: CDR1 MNHEY, CDR2 SVGAGI. CDR3 sequence (DNA): TGTGCCAGCAGTTACCAGGGGCAAGAGACCCAGTACTTC. Translating gives CASSYQGQETQYF.

This chain links TRBV19 with TRBJ1-5, with TRBD1 matching 8 bases. The CDR3 runs 15 residues. Germline CDR1 LNHDA, CDR2 SQIVND (reference sequence). J gave up 6 bases and V 4 bases, and 8 bases lay outside the gene matches. The DNA of the CDR3 is TGTGCCAGTAGTACCCGGACAGGGCAGGGTCAGCCCCAGCATTTT. It is translated as CASSTRTGQGQPQHF.

In this sample, this clone turned up a few times. The chain uses TRBV7-9 and TRBJ1-5; 7 nucleotides line up with TRBD1. The germline V gene has CDR1 SEHNR and CDR2 FQNEAQ (reference sequence). The junction had 4 bases not matched to a gene; V was cut back by 6 bases and J by 5 bases. This CDR3 region has 13 residues. The CDR3 reads CASSNQGDQPQHF. The DNA of the CDR3 is TGTGCCAGCAGTAATCAGGGGGATCAGCCCCAGCATTTT.

This chain connects TRBV30 to TRBJ2-6; maybe TRBD2 (5 bases). Between the trimmed V and J ends, which lost 2 bases and 0 bases, there was a span of 14 bases. CDR3 size: 17 residues. The germline V gene has CDR1 GTSNPN and CDR2 SVGIG (reference sequence). The CDR3 nucleotides read TGTGCCTGGAGTCGTCGAGGAGGTAACTCTGGGGCCAACGTCCTGACTTTC. As protein: CAWSRRGGNSGANVLTF. Full variable domain (missing parts from reference TRBV30 and TRBJ2-6): SQTIHQWPATLVQPVGSPLSLECTVEGTSNPNLYWYRQAAGRGLQLLFYSVGIGQISSEVPQNLSASRPQDRQFILSSKKLLLSDSGFYLCAWSRRGGNSGANVLTFGAGSRLTVL.

The rearrangement joins TRBV7-9 to TRBJ2-3, with a weak D call TRBD1 (5 bases). The germline gives CDR1 SEHNR, CDR2 FQNEAQ (reference sequence). This CDR3 is built from 16 residues. V was cut by 1 base and J by 3 bases, with 14 bases left in between. The CDR3 coding sequence is TGTGCCAGCAGCTTAGAACCAGGGATAAGTACAGATACGCAGTATTTT. Translation gives CASSLEPGISTDTQYF.

The chain combines TRBV18 with TRBJ2-5, with 10 bases aligning to TRBD2. Germline values: CDR1 KGHSH, CDR2 LQKENI. The CDR3 contains 16 residues. V lost 3 bases to trimming and J lost 1 base; unmatched junction nucleotides: 5. For the CDR3, the DNA is TGTGCCAGCTCACCTCCTAGCGGGGGAATCCAAGAGACCCAGTACTTC. This gives the protein CASSPPSGGIQETQYF.

The chain combines TRBV2 with TRBJ1-5; D not resolved. V was clipped by 6 bases and J by 6 bases, with 18 bases between them. Germline V gene sequence: CDR1 SNHLY, CDR2 FYNNEI. The CDR3 runs 15 residues. CDR3 amino acids: CASRVEGGPGQPQHF. DNA for the CDR3: TGTGCCAGCAGGGTGGAGGGAGGGCCCGGTCAGCCCCAGCATTTT. Looking up the rest from reference TRBV2 and TRBJ1-5 gives the full variable domain: EPEVTQTPSHQVTQMGQEVILRCVPISNHLYFYWYRQILGQKVEFLVSFYNNEISEKSEIFDDQFSVERPDGSNFTLKIRSTKLEDSAMYFCASRVEGGPGQPQHFGDGTRLSIL.

This rearrangement joins TRBV4-1 to TRBJ2-1, with 9 bases that match TRBD2. This CDR3 is built from 15 residues. Per the germline V gene, CDR1 is MGHRA and CDR2 is YSYEKL. J lost 3 bases, V lost 2 bases, and 2 bases had no gene match. CDR3 sequence (DNA): TGCGCCAGCAGCCAATCTAGCGGGGACTACAATGAGCAGTTCTTC. Amino acids: CASSQSSGDYNEQFF.

This clone was seen only a few times. Other DNA sequences in this specimen translate into the identical CDR3. CDR3 nucleotides: TGTGCCAGCAGCCCCGACAAGAACTATGGCTACACCTTC. Amino acids: CASSPDKNYGYTF. The rearrangement joins TRBV7-3 to TRBJ1-2; no clear D gene. Trimming pared 5 bases from V and 2 bases from J, leaving 9 bases between. The CDR3 runs 13 residues. Germline V gives CDR1 SGHTA, CDR2 FQGTGA.

V and J are TRBV28 and TRBJ2-7, with D possibly TRBD1 on 7 matching bases. This CDR3 is built from 14 residues. CDR1 is MDHEN and CDR2 is SYDVKM in the germline V gene. V was clipped by 3 bases and J by 0 bases, with 9 bases between them. Here the CDR3 DNA reads TGTGCCAGCAGTTTCCAGGGGGGCTCCTACGAGCAGTACTTC. This encodes CASSFQGGSYEQYF.